Listed below are T cell receptor beta chains from one sample, sequenced in a study of Ad26.COV2.S vaccination and SARS-CoV-2 variants. Here immunoSEQ multiplex PCR was the method, and the copy in TCRdb shows in-frame clones only, minus some. Here the sample spans about 320,000 clones, approximately 80% being singletons. Here the sequenced sample was peripheral blood, taken in a trial of Ad26.COV2.S vaccine versus placebo. The receptors shown here come from a person aged 18-60 years who received the Ad26.COV2.S COVID-19 vaccine or a placebo. Both conserved end residues are part of each CDR3. D genes are given only for firm matches. A clone size is listed for some rows: how often the clone was seen (once, few, many), or a class if it is expanded.

v_call	j_call	d_call	clone_size	cdr3_nt	cdr3_aa
TRBV19	TRBJ2-7	NA	NA	TGTGCCAGTAGTATTGTACTTACATACGAGCAGTACTTC	CASSIVLTYEQYF
TRBV29-1	TRBJ2-7	NA	NA	TGCAGCGGGGGGGACGGTTTCTACGAGCAGTACTTC	CSGGDGFYEQYF
TRBV19	TRBJ1-1	NA	NA	TGTGCCAGTATTAAACAGGGCACTGAAGCTTTCTTT	CASIKQGTEAFF
TRBV28	TRBJ1-2	TRBD1	NA	TGTGCCAGCAGTTCCCACGGGACAGTTAACTATGGCTACACCTTC	CASSSHGTVNYGYTF
TRBV2	TRBJ1-2	NA	NA	TGTGCCAGCAGTGAGGAGAGGGACTATGGCTACACCTTC	CASSEERDYGYTF
TRBV19	TRBJ1-1	NA	NA	TGTGCCAGTAGTCCCGGTGGGAACACTGAAGCTTTCTTT	CASSPGGNTEAFF
TRBV6-5	TRBJ2-1	TRBD1	NA	TGTGCCAGCAGTTACAGGGGGCTCCGGGATGAGCAGTTCTTC	CASSYRGLRDEQFF
TRBV5-1	TRBJ2-2	NA	NA	TGCGCCAGCAGCGGCGCAGGGGGACTCGGGGAGCTGTTTTTT	CASSGAGGLGELFF
TRBV6-5	TRBJ1-2	NA	NA	TGTGCCAGCAGTCCCACCCCGGGGGTGATTGGCTACACCTTC	CASSPTPGVIGYTF
TRBV4-1	TRBJ1-2	TRBD1	few	TGCGCCAGCAGCCAAGAAGCACAGGGGGCCTGGGGCTACACCTTC	CASSQEAQGAWGYTF
TRBV11-2	TRBJ1-5	TRBD1	NA	TGTGCCAGCAGTTCAGGGACAGCCTATTATCAGCCCCAGCATTTT	CASSSGTAYYQPQHF
TRBV19	TRBJ2-2	NA	NA	TGTGCCAGCTCTCCTAAGCGAGGTGGCGGGGAGCTGTTTTTT	CASSPKRGGGELFF
TRBV18	TRBJ2-7	TRBD1	NA	TGTGCCAGCTCACCAAATTTACAGGGGGCGGGCGAGCAGTACTTC	CASSPNLQGAGEQYF
TRBV7-8	TRBJ1-1	TRBD1	once	TGTGCCAGCAGCCCTCTCCAGACAGGGGCTGAAGCTTTCTTT	CASSPLQTGAEAFF
TRBV4-1	TRBJ2-1	NA	NA	TGCGCCAGCAGCGTCCGGAATGAGCAGTTCTTC	CASSVRNEQFF
TRBV18	TRBJ1-5	NA	NA	TGTGCCAGCTCACCACCGGGCCAACCACAGCCCCAGCATTTT	CASSPPGQPQPQHF
TRBV14	TRBJ1-1	TRBD1	NA	TGTGCCAGCAGCCAAAGACAGGGTCGGGCGAACACTGAAGCTTTCTTT	CASSQRQGRANTEAFF
TRBV6-5	TRBJ2-3	NA	once	TGTGCCAGCAGAATAAGGACAGATACGCAGTATTTT	CASRIRTDTQYF